A selection of T cell receptor beta chains follows, all from one sample in a study of early T cells in non-severe SARS-CoV-2 infection. MiXCR was run by TCRdb on the 5' RACE reads, yielding one entry per CDR3 protein. The sample records tens of thousands of distinct CDR3 sequences, around 15% being singletons. The sequencing input was whole blood. The receptor source for this set is an adult who was a healthcare worker with PCR-confirmed SARS-CoV-2 infection or an uninfected control (not recorded which). CDR3s include the opening cysteine and the closing phenylalanine or tryptophan. D genes are given only for firm matches. Only part of the rows carry a size: once, few, many, or a class if the clone is expanded.

v_gene	d_gene	abundance	j_gene	CDR3nt	CDR3aa
TRBV5-8	NA	many	TRBJ1-4	TGTGCCAGCAGAAGGACAGCAACTAATGAAAAACTGTTTTTT	CASRRTATNEKLFF
TRBV7-9	NA	many	TRBJ2-1	TGTGCCAGCAGCGGCGACGGGCGGGGAAGATCCGATGAGCAGTTCTTC	CASSGDGRGRSDEQFF
TRBV20-1	NA	many	TRBJ2-5	TGCAGTGCTAGAGATACTAATACCAAAGAGACCCAGTACTTC	CSARDTNTKETQYF
TRBV4-1	TRBD1	many	TRBJ1-5	TGCGCCAGCAGCCAGCAGCCGGGACAGCCCCTAAATAGCAATCAGCCCCAGCATTTT	CASSQQPGQPLNSNQPQHF
TRBV11-2	NA	many	TRBJ2-3	TGTGCCACCAGCCGCTACGGGGCCACCAGCGATACGCAGTATTTT	CATSRYGATSDTQYF
TRBV3-1	NA	few	TRBJ2-7	TGTGCCAGCAGCCAAGTCCGGGGGCCGGGAGTGGGCATCTACGAGCAGTACTTC	CASSQVRGPGVGIYEQYF
TRBV29-1	NA	many	TRBJ2-7	TGCAGCGTTGAAGGACTACACAACGAGCAGTACTTC	CSVEGLHNEQYF
TRBV5-1	TRBD1	few	TRBJ2-5	TGCGCCAGCAACGCGGGACAGGGGGTTACAGAGACCCAGTACTTC	CASNAGQGVTETQYF
TRBV19	NA	many	TRBJ2-1	TGTGCCAGTTCCCGTTCAGGGTTCTCCTACAATGAGCAGTTCTTC	CASSRSGFSYNEQFF
TRBV20-1	TRBD2	many	TRBJ2-4	TGCAGTGCTAGATTGGGCGGGAGGGGACCCAAAAACATTCAGTACTTC	CSARLGGRGPKNIQYF
TRBV3-1	NA	few	TRBJ2-1	TGTGCCAGCAGCCAAAGGCCTGACAATGAGCAGTTCTTC	CASSQRPDNEQFF
TRBV11-2	NA	few	TRBJ2-5	TGTGCCAGCAGCTACGGGAGACAAGAGACCCAGTACTTC	CASSYGRQETQYF
TRBV28	TRBD1	few	TRBJ1-4	TGTGCCAGCAGTTCACCAGAATTGGGACAGGGGAGACGGAGGGAAAAACTGTTTTTT	CASSSPELGQGRRREKLFF
TRBV7-3	TRBD2	NA	TRBJ2-3	TGTGCCAGCAGCCCGCTAGCGGGGCTAAGCACAGATACGCAGTATTTT	CASSPLAGLSTDTQYF
TRBV5-1	NA	few	TRBJ2-7	TGCGCCAGCAGCTGGAGGGGGACGGTGGACTACGAGCAGTACTTC	CASSWRGTVDYEQYF
TRBV7-9	NA	few	TRBJ2-7	TGTGCCAGCAGCCCCCGGCTCCCCGAGCAGTACTTC	CASSPRLPEQYF
TRBV4-1	NA	many	TRBJ2-7	TGCGCCAGCAGCCAAGATGGGGAGTCGGCTAGGCAGTACTTC	CASSQDGESARQYF
TRBV6-6	TRBD1	many	TRBJ1-4	TGTGCCAGCAGTTACCGGGGACAGGGAGAAAAACTGTTTTTT	CASSYRGQGEKLFF
TRBV24-1	NA	NA	TRBJ1-2	TGTGCCACCAGTGATCCCGACACCGGTGGAGGCTACACCTTC	CATSDPDTGGGYTF
TRBV20-1	TRBD1	many	TRBJ1-3	TGCAGTGCCTCAGACAGGGTGGGGGGAAACACCATATATTTT	CSASDRVGGNTIYF
TRBV29-1	NA	few	TRBJ1-2	TGCAGCGTTGACGTGGGATTGGGAGGCTACACCTTC	CSVDVGLGGYTF
TRBV28	TRBD1	few	TRBJ2-7	TGTGCCAGCAGTCCAGCACCGGTCAGGGGGCGTGAGCAGTACTTC	CASSPAPVRGREQYF
TRBV6-2/TRBV6-3	NA	NA	TRBJ2-7	TGTGCCATAGGACTTCCCTACGAGCAGTACTTC	CAIGLPYEQYF
TRBV20-1	NA	few	TRBJ1-5	TGCAGTGCTAGTACGGGACCGGGGGGAGGTCAGCCCCAGCATTTT	CSASTGPGGGQPQHF
TRBV9	TRBD1	few	TRBJ1-5	TGTGCCAGCAGCGGACAGGGAGAGCAGCCCCAGCATTTT	CASSGQGEQPQHF
TRBV6-5	TRBD1	many	TRBJ1-1	TGTGCCAGCAGTTACGGGACAGGGGGTCACACTGAAGCTTTCTTT	CASSYGTGGHTEAFF
TRBV3-1	NA	many	TRBJ1-1	TGTGCCAGCAGCCGATCCCTCCGGAACACTGAAGCTTTCTTT	CASSRSLRNTEAFF
TRBV21-1	NA	once	TRBJ2-5	TGTGCCAGCAGCAAAAAACACTTTAAGGGACCGAACCAAGAGACCCAGTACTTC	CASSKKHFKGPNQETQYF